Listed below are T cell receptor beta chains from one sample, sequenced in a study of blood T cell repertoires in COVID-19. Some clones are missing from TCRdb's copy, which holds only in-frame ones; the method was immunoSEQ multiplex PCR. Among hundreds of thousands of clones, around nine tenths were seen once, and the ten largest hold 1.3%. Source material: peripheral blood. Receptor source: a man in his 70s with acute or convalescent COVID-19. Each CDR3 is given with its conserved first and last residue. Fields, in order: V gene, J gene, D gene, clone size, CDR3 protein, CDR3 DNA. The D gene is left open where the match is weak. Clone size, where shown, is once, few, many, or a class for clones that have expanded.

TRBV5-1	TRBJ2-6	TRBD1	NA	CASRTGQSSGANVLTF	TGCGCCAGCAGAACGGGACAGAGCTCTGGGGCCAACGTCCTGACTTTC
TRBV11-1	TRBJ1-6	NA	NA	CASSFSGVPSPLHF	TGTGCCAGCAGCTTTTCCGGGGTCCCATCACCCCTCCACTTT
TRBV7-9	TRBJ1-1	NA	NA	CASSLSLVTNTEAFF	TGTGCCAGCAGCTTGTCACTCGTTACTAACACTGAAGCTTTCTTT
TRBV28	TRBJ2-7	TRBD2	NA	CASTSSGAGGPYEQYF	TGTGCCAGCACCTCCTCGGGAGCGGGAGGGCCCTACGAGCAGTACTTC
TRBV28	TRBJ1-6	TRBD1	NA	CASSWDRNSPLHF	TGTGCCAGCAGTTGGGACAGAAATTCACCCCTCCACTTT
TRBV7-2	TRBJ2-1	NA	NA	CASSLVLAANEQFF	TGTGCCAGCAGCTTAGTACTGGCGGCCAATGAGCAGTTCTTC
TRBV7-2	TRBJ2-7	NA	few	CASSRGGNVYEQYF	TGTGCCAGCAGCAGAGGAGGGAATGTCTACGAGCAGTACTTC
TRBV4-2	TRBJ2-1	NA	NA	CASSQALANYNEQFF	TGTGCCAGCAGCCAAGCTCTAGCGAACTACAATGAGCAGTTCTTC
TRBV4-3	TRBJ1-4	TRBD1	NA	CASSQITGGGNEKLFF	TGCGCCAGCAGCCAGATCACAGGGGGCGGCAATGAAAAACTGTTTTTT
TRBV23-1	TRBJ1-2	NA	few	CASSQVSTTPNYGYTF	TGCGCCAGCAGTCAAGTTAGCACAACTCCTAACTATGGCTACACCTTC
TRBV15	TRBJ2-7	TRBD1	NA	CATSRGPTGTGGYEQYF	TGTGCCACCAGCAGAGGTCCCACGGGGACAGGGGGGTACGAGCAGTACTTC
TRBV7-8	TRBJ1-6	NA	NA	CASSLVVAYNSPLHF	TGTGCCAGCAGCTTAGTGGTAGCTTATAATTCACCCCTCCACTTT
TRBV7-8	TRBJ1-1	NA	NA	CASSLDRNTEAFF	TGTGCCAGCAGCCTGGACAGGAACACTGAAGCTTTCTTT
TRBV11-2	TRBJ2-7	TRBD2	NA	CASSLPYSGGVYEQYF	TGTGCCAGCAGCCTCCCGTACAGCGGGGGGGTCTACGAGCAGTACTTC
TRBV7-9	TRBJ2-7	NA	NA	CASSTDSSYEQYF	TGTGCCAGCAGCACGGACAGCTCCTACGAGCAGTACTTC
TRBV10-3	TRBJ2-3	TRBD1	NA	CAAKGQPTSTDTQYF	TGTGCCGCCAAGGGACAGCCAACTAGCACAGATACGCAGTATTTT
TRBV6-5	TRBJ1-6	TRBD1	NA	CASSRDRVDSPLHF	TGTGCCAGCAGCCGGGACAGGGTTGATTCACCCCTCCACTTT
TRBV6-5	TRBJ2-7	TRBD2	NA	CASSRSGTSGMEEYF	TGTGCCAGCAGTAGATCCGGGACTAGCGGGATGGAGGAGTACTTC
TRBV7-2	TRBJ2-6	NA	NA	CASSLSSGISGANVLTF	TGTGCCAGCAGCTTATCATCCGGGATCTCTGGGGCCAACGTCCTGACTTTC
TRBV4-2	TRBJ2-1	NA	NA	CASSQERGWQFF	TGTGCCAGCAGCCAAGAGCGGGGATGGCAGTTCTTC
TRBV20-1	TRBJ1-1	NA	few	CSASPVHTEAFF	TGCAGTGCTAGTCCCGTCCACACTGAAGCTTTCTTT
TRBV27	TRBJ2-7	TRBD2	few	CASSLQGLGEQYF	TGTGCCAGCAGTCTACAGGGACTAGGGGAGCAGTACTTC
TRBV2	TRBJ1-6	NA	NA	CASSEEGYSPLHF	TGTGCCAGCAGTGAGGAGGGGTATTCACCCCTCCACTTT
TRBV28	TRBJ2-7	NA	NA	CASSLPHLPYEQYF	TGTGCCAGCAGTTTACCACACCTTCCCTACGAGCAGTACTTC
TRBV24-1	TRBJ2-7	NA	NA	CATSDRGTAYEQYF	TGTGCCACCAGTGACCGCGGGACAGCCTACGAGCAGTACTTC
TRBV5-1	TRBJ2-5	NA	NA	CASDRRKETQYF	TGCGCCAGCGACAGGAGAAAAGAGACCCAGTACTTC
TRBV29-1	TRBJ1-2	NA	NA	CSATPLGTTYGYTF	TGCAGCGCCACTCCTTTGGGGACAACCTATGGCTACACCTTC
TRBV28	TRBJ1-6	TRBD1	NA	CASSMTGQTSPLHF	TGTGCCAGCAGTATGACAGGGCAGACTTCACCCCTCCACTTT
TRBV20-1	TRBJ2-1	NA	NA	CSASSRTSYNEQFF	TGCAGTGCTAGTAGCAGGACTTCTTACAATGAGCAGTTCTTC
TRBV7-8	TRBJ2-6	NA	NA	CASSLSQGFPLSGANVLTF	TGTGCCAGCAGCTTATCCCAGGGTTTCCCCCTCTCTGGGGCCAACGTCCTGACTTTC
TRBV3-1/TRBV3-2	TRBJ1-1	NA	NA	CASSQGTVEAFF	TGTGCCAGCAGCCAAGGGACAGTTGAAGCTTTCTTT
TRBV18	TRBJ1-6	TRBD1	NA	CASSPQQGANSPLHF	TGTGCCAGCTCACCACAACAGGGGGCTAATTCACCCCTCCACTTT
TRBV28	TRBJ1-5	TRBD1	NA	CASSPEQGAEQPQHF	TGTGCCAGCAGTCCCGAACAGGGGGCAGAACAGCCCCAGCATTTT
TRBV7-8	TRBJ2-1	TRBD1	NA	CASSARQGSYNEQFF	TGTGCCAGCAGCGCGCGACAGGGGTCCTACAATGAGCAGTTCTTC
TRBV5-1	TRBJ1-1	TRBD1	NA	CASSLSPGQGDTEAFF	TGCGCCAGCAGCTTATCCCCGGGACAGGGTGACACTGAAGCTTTCTTT
TRBV5-1	TRBJ2-2	TRBD2	NA	CASSPSGINTGELFF	TGCGCCAGCAGCCCCAGCGGGATTAACACCGGGGAGCTGTTTTTT
TRBV3-1/TRBV3-2	TRBJ2-1	TRBD2	NA	CASSHPTSGNEQFF	TGTGCCAGCAGCCACCCCACTAGCGGAAATGAGCAGTTCTTC
TRBV10-3	TRBJ1-4	NA	NA	CAISERTPDNEKLFF	TGTGCCATCAGTGAAAGGACACCAGATAATGAAAAACTGTTTTTT
TRBV27	TRBJ1-2	TRBD1	NA	CASRNWTGYGYTF	TGTGCCAGCAGGAACTGGACAGGCTATGGCTACACCTTC
TRBV7-2	TRBJ1-1	NA	NA	CASSLSRGTEAFF	TGTGCCAGCAGCTTATCACGCGGCACTGAAGCTTTCTTT
TRBV27	TRBJ1-5	NA	few	CASKSGGLIYQPQHF	TGTGCCAGCAAATCGGGGGGGCTCATTTATCAGCCCCAGCATTTT
TRBV2	TRBJ1-4	NA	NA	CASSVDSNEKLFF	TGTGCCAGCAGCGTTGACAGTAATGAAAAACTGTTTTTT
TRBV6-6	TRBJ1-5	NA	NA	CASSLKRGLGNQPQHF	TGTGCCAGCAGTCTTAAGCGGGGGTTGGGCAATCAGCCCCAGCATTTT
TRBV19	TRBJ2-1	TRBD1	NA	CASRTRGTPSNEQFF	TGTGCCAGTAGGACCAGGGGGACACCCTCCAATGAGCAGTTCTTC
TRBV5-1	TRBJ2-2	NA	NA	CASSFAVSYTGELFF	TGCGCCAGCAGCTTTGCGGTCAGCTACACCGGGGAGCTGTTTTTT